Following are 26 T cell receptor beta chains from one sample sequenced in a study of regulatory T cells in long-lasting Graves disease. Investigators prepared the TCR beta libraries by applying iRepertoire HTBI primers and Arm-PCR of CDR3 regions. TCRdb re-called the multiplex PCR reads through MiXCR, storing one row per CDR3 protein. The sample has 360,000 or so distinct CDR3 sequences, roughly 15% seen once. The time point: newly diagnosed GD, antithyroid drugs for less than 3 months. Extracted PBMC RNA gave rise to the TCR library. This sample also appeared in a second study, on T cells in Graves' hyperthyroidism and ophthalmopathy.

Sequenced material: peripheral blood mononuclear cells (PBMCs), taken at new diagnosis, from a patient treated with antithyroid drugs. The receptor source for this set is a young woman with Graves disease.

About this clonotype itself: A much bigger clone sits one base away, suggesting this may be a read error. This chain connects TRBV30 to TRBJ1-4, with unresolved D. The V gene's germline CDR1 is GTSNPN and CDR2 SVGIG (reference sequence). The CDR3 is made up of 13 amino acids. V dropped 8 bases and J dropped 5 bases, with 15 bases sitting between them. The CDR3 is CAGLGQPNEKLFF. The CDR3 nucleotides read TGTGCCGGGCTGGGCCAACCAAATGAAAAACTGTTTTTT.

The DNA for the CDR3 is TGTGCCAGCAGCTCGCCCGACCTTATTGAAGCTTTCTTT. Its translation: CASSSPDLIEAFF. V and J are TRBV7-9 and TRBJ1-1; D uncertain. The V end was cut by 4 bases, the J end by 7 bases, with 13 bases between. The CDR3 is made up of 13 amino acids. Germline CDR1 is SEHNR and CDR2 is FQNEAQ (reference sequence).

Ten or more counts support this clonotype. V and J are TRBV13 and TRBJ1-1; D might be TRBD1 (5 bases). V shed 3 bases and J shed 3 bases, with 11 bases lying between them. Germline V gene lookup returns CDR1 PRHDT and CDR2 FYEKMQ (reference sequence). The CDR3 extends over 14 amino acids. CDR3 loop: CASSFQGMDTEAFF. Written as DNA, the CDR3 is TGTGCCAGCAGCTTTCAGGGTATGGACACTGAAGCTTTCTTT.

This clonotype was picked up many times. V and J are TRBV7-6 and TRBJ2-3; D ambiguous. V dropped 1 base and J dropped 5 bases, with 7 bases sitting between them. This CDR3 spans 13 amino acids. Germline assignment: CDR1 SGHVS and CDR2 FNYEAQ. The CDR3: CASSLVKEDTQYF. CDR3 in DNA: TGTGCCAGCAGCTTAGTAAAGGAAGATACGCAGTATTTT.

This clonotype turned up a few times. V usage is TRBV12-3 or TRBV12-4 and J usage is TRBJ1-1, with unresolved D. Trimming stripped 3 bases from V and 2 bases from J, with 7 bases between. The CDR3 runs to 13 residues. As DNA, the CDR3 is TGTGCCAGCAGTTTTGCGGCAAACACTGAAGCTTTCTTT. This translates into CASSFAANTEAFF.

On this clonotype: In this CDR3 the conserved last residue, phenylalanine or tryptophan, is missing, so a read error is likely. Because the CDR3's place on the DNA is in doubt, the DNA is left out and the CDR3 is given as listed by TCRdb. The rearrangement joins TRBV7-2 to TRBJ2-7; the D call of TRBD1 is as the table states it, not checked on the DNA. Germline values: CDR1 SGHTA, CDR2 FQGNSA. The CDR3 is 8 residues long, counting both termini. CDR3 loop: CASSLVGG.

This clonotype was counted many times. The rearrangement uses TRBV20-1 and TRBJ2-7; TRBD1 agrees at 7 bases. CDR1 and CDR2 (germline): DFQATT, SNEGSKA (reference sequence). This CDR3 is 15 amino acids long. V lost 4 bases and J lost 0; bases outside the gene matches: 9. CDR3 residues: CSANSGQTFSYEQYF. Written as DNA, the CDR3 is TGCAGTGCTAACTCGGGACAGACTTTCTCCTACGAGCAGTACTTC.

This clonotype was detected many times. V and J are TRBV6-1 and TRBJ1-6; perhaps TRBD1 as D (5 bases). Trimming removed 4 bases from V and 1 base from J, with 11 bases in between. Germline V gene sequence: CDR1 MNHNS, CDR2 SASEGT. This CDR3 is 16 amino acids long. CDR3 coding DNA: TGTGCCAGCAGTGTGTGGGGGGGGTCCTATAATTCACCCCTCCACTTT. Translation: CASSVWGGSYNSPLHF.

V gene TRBV18 combines with J gene TRBJ2-7; possibly TRBD1 or TRBD2 for D (5 bases each). This CDR3 is built from 14 residues. V was shortened by 8 bases and J by 5 bases, with 19 bases between the two germline ends. Looked up from germline, CDR1 is KGHSH and CDR2 is LQKENI. CDR3 in amino acids: CASLGTLGTHEQYF. The CDR3, as DNA: TGTGCCAGCCTCGGGACCCTGGGGACCCACGAGCAGTACTTC.

This clonotype was observed at least ten times. J is TRBJ1-3 and V is TRBV2, with 10 bases identical to TRBD1. Germline V gene sequence: CDR1 SNHLY, CDR2 FYNNEI. The CDR3 is made up of 17 amino acids. V was clipped by 6 bases and J by 0 bases; unmatched bases: 8. Written as DNA, the CDR3 is TGTGCCAGCAGGGAAAGACAGGGGGCCCGCTCTGGAAACACCATATATTTT. Its translation is CASRERQGARSGNTIYF. The whole variable domain, filled in from reference TRBV2 and TRBJ1-3, reads EPEVTQTPSHQVTQMGQEVILRCVPISNHLYFYWYRQILGQKVEFLVSFYNNEISEKSEIFDDQFSVERPDGSNFTLKIRSTKLEDSAMYFCASRERQGARSGNTIYFGEGSWLTVV.

There are a few counts of this clonotype. V gene TRBV4-1 combines with J gene TRBJ2-6; D is perhaps TRBD1 or TRBD2 (5 bases each). Trimming pared 3 bases from V and 0 bases from J, leaving 15 bases between. Germline V lookup: CDR1 MGHRA, CDR2 YSYEKL. The CDR3 length is 18 residues. CDR3 nucleotide sequence: TGCGCCAGCAGCCAGATCCCGGGACGGATCTCTGGGGCCAACGTCCTGACTTTC. Protein product: CASSQIPGRISGANVLTF.

To note about this clonotype: Sequence at one end of the junction differs from germline and may be a read error. The chain recombines TRBV6-1 with TRBJ2-7, with D perhaps given as TRBD1 or TRBD2 (5 bases each). Germline CDR1 MNHNS, CDR2 SASEGT. The CDR3 has 12 amino acids. The CDR3 here is CASSEAGMGRNF. The CDR3 nucleotides are TGTGCCAGCAGTGAGGCTGGGATGGGACGAAACTTC.

This chain uses TRBV12-3 or TRBV12-4 with TRBJ1-1; the match to TRBD1 covers 11 bases. The ends lost 8 bases at V and 5 bases at J; junction bases unmatched: 7. The CDR3 runs to 14 residues. CDR3 DNA sequence: TGTGCCAGCCGATCGGACAGGGGGCGGACTGAAGCTTTCTTT. Protein sequence: CASRSDRGRTEAFF.

Of note for this clonotype: A read error may explain this, as a much larger clone is one base away. The chain uses TRBV4-1 and TRBJ2-7; D gene unclear. Germline CDR1 is MGHRA and CDR2 is YSYEKL. This CDR3 contains 16 residues. V lost 1 base, J lost 1 base, and 14 bases lay in between. CDR3 DNA: TGCGCCAGCAGCCAAGTCCCAAGACATAGTTCCTACGAGCAGTACTTC. It translates to CASSQVPRHSSYEQYF.

This clonotype turned up a few times. The V gene is TRBV9, the J gene TRBJ1-5, with D unclear. The V end was cut by 0 bases, the J end by 9 bases, with 7 bases between. Germline CDR1 reads SGDLS; CDR2 reads YYNGEE. The CDR3 sequence is 12 residues long. For the CDR3, the DNA is TGTGCCAGCAGCGTAGGAATCGGGCCCCAGCATTTT. Translated, it gives CASSVGIGPQHF.

This chain connects TRBV10-3 to TRBJ2-2; 16 bases line up with TRBD2. V lost 2 bases to trimming and J lost 5 bases; unmatched junction nucleotides: 2. The CDR3 totals 17 residues. Germline CDR1 reads ENHRY; CDR2 reads SYGVKD. CDR3 sequence reads: CAISETGLAGGTGELFF. DNA for the CDR3: TGTGCCATCAGTGAGACGGGACTAGCGGGAGGGACCGGGGAGCTGTTTTTT.

As for this clonotype: A much larger clone lies a single base off, so this may be a read error. V and J are TRBV12-3 or TRBV12-4 and TRBJ2-3, with D possibly being TRBD1 or TRBD2 (6 bases each). The V end was cut by 7 bases, the J end by 3 bases, with 17 bases between. The CDR3 has 15 residues. CDR3 amino acids: CASTPLGGRTDTQYF. The DNA for the CDR3 is TGTGCCAGCACCCCGTTAGGGGGGAGAACAGATACGCAGTATTTT.

In this sample, this clonotype turned up many times. The genes are TRBV5-1 and TRBJ2-2, with 9 bases identical to TRBD1. The CDR3 is 15 amino acids. J gave up 4 bases and V 3 bases, and 4 bases lay outside the gene matches. CDR1 and CDR2 (germline): SGHRS, YFSETQ. CDR3 bases: TGCGCCAGCAGCTGGGGACAGGGACGCACCGGGGAGCTGTTTTTT. It encodes CASSWGQGRTGELFF.

Concerning this clonotype: Just one base apart from a much larger clone, this may be a read error. This chain joins TRBV12-3 or TRBV12-4 and TRBJ1-5; D is perhaps TRBD1 (6 bases). This CDR3 contains 14 residues. Deletions cut 6 bases from V and 5 bases from J, with 14 bases between. DNA of the CDR3: TGTGCCAGCAGCCGTAGCGGGGGCGATCAGCCCCAGCATTTT. It specifies CASSRSGGDQPQHF.

This clonotype was counted between two and nine times. A junction boundary mismatches the germline segment, possibly from a read error. The rearrangement joins TRBV10-3 to TRBJ2-3; D unresolved. The CDR3 covers 12 residues. The germline V gene has CDR1 ENHRY and CDR2 SYGVKD. Here the CDR3 reads CATSESMDTQYF. Here the CDR3 DNA reads TGTGCCACCAGTGAGTCGATGGATACGCAGTATTTT.

This clonotype has ten or more counts. The chain carries TRBV3-1 and TRBJ1-3; TRBD1 agrees at 8 bases. There are 14 residues in the CDR3. J was trimmed by 4 bases and V by 4 bases; bases with no gene match: 3. Germline V CDR1 and CDR2: LGHDT, YNNKEL (reference sequence). CDR3 loop: CASSPRDRGNTIYF. The CDR3 DNA is TGTGCCAGCAGCCCACGGGACAGGGGAAACACCATATATTTT.

This rearrangement joins TRBV6-1 to TRBJ2-7; TRBD2 might be the D (6 bases). This CDR3 region has 13 residues. The germline V gene encodes CDR1 MNHNS and CDR2 SASEGT. Trimming removed 7 bases from V and 3 bases from J, with 13 bases in between. CDR3 bases: TGTGCCAGCATAAGTACCGGGAGCTACGAGCAGTACTTC. Protein product: CASISTGSYEQYF.

This clonotype was recorded many times. The V gene is TRBV30, the J gene TRBJ2-5; TRBD1 aligns across 9 bases. CDR3 length: 12 amino acids. Looked up from germline, CDR1 is GTSNPN and CDR2 is SVGIG (reference sequence). V lost 3 bases and J lost 5; bases outside the gene matches: 1. The CDR3 loop is CAWRDRGETQYF. DNA of the CDR3: TGTGCCTGGAGGGACAGGGGCGAGACCCAGTACTTC. The whole variable domain, remainder taken from reference TRBV30 and TRBJ2-5, is SQTIHQWPATLVQPVGSPLSLECTVEGTSNPNLYWYRQAAGRGLQLLFYSVGIGQISSEVPQNLSASRPQDRQFILSSKKLLLSDSGFYLCAWRDRGETQYFGPGTRLLVL.

As to this clonotype: The CDR3 end shows no conserved phenylalanine or tryptophan, and so a read error is likely. The chain employs TRBV11-2 and TRBJ2-3; TRBD2 is a possible D gene (5 bases). Germline V CDR1 and CDR2: SGHAT, FQNNGV. The V end lost 3 bases, the J end lost 2 bases, and 12 bases lay between the germline ends. The CDR3 is 15 amino acids. The CDR3 nucleotides read TGTGCCAGCAGCTTGAACGGGATCGACACAGATACGCAGTATATT. It yields the protein CASSLNGIDTDTQYI.

The rearrangement links TRBV5-1 to TRBJ2-1; D unresolved. The CDR3 consists of 16 residues. V was pared by 4 bases and J by 7 bases, with 21 bases between. Germline CDR1 and CDR2: SGHRS and YFSETQ. CDR3 sequence: CASSSQAPQPWNEQFF. The CDR3 nucleotides read TGCGCCAGCAGCAGCCAAGCGCCCCAACCGTGGAATGAGCAGTTCTTC.

The table lists this clonotype with many counts. This chain connects TRBV20-1 to TRBJ2-7; tentatively, D is TRBD1 (6 bases). The germline gives CDR1 DFQATT, CDR2 SNEGSKA (reference sequence). The CDR3 totals 18 residues. V was shortened by 5 bases and J by 2 bases, with 28 bases between the two germline ends. This CDR3 reads CSAGQQGTLSHGTYEQYF. The CDR3 bases are TGCAGTGCTGGCCAACAGGGTACGCTGTCCCATGGGACCTACGAGCAGTACTTC.